This section outlines one T cell receptor (beta chain) sequence together with its context. Its matching antigen is unknown. This specimen belongs to a study of T-cell reconstitution after alpha-beta-depleted transplantation in children. Study-level findings and limits: Surviving recipient T cells and thymic progenitors produced the high day-60 TCRbeta diversity seen in some patients. Fresh T-cell production supplied most of the T-cell counts and diversity seen one year after transplant.

For TCRbeta, the library was prepared with unique molecular identifiers. Each CDR3 protein is one row after TCRdb ran MiXCR on the PCR reads. The profile covers about 420,000 distinct CDR3 sequences, with around 16% appearing a single time and roughly 27% taken by the ten largest. The CDR3 extends over 15 amino acids. V was clipped by 2 bases and J by 5 bases; unmatched bases: 7. The sequencing here drew on PBMCs, mostly from graft donor cells, taken 360 days after TCRalphabeta/CD19-depleted stem cell transplant. J is TRBJ2-5 and V is TRBV12-3 or TRBV12-4; 8 bases align to TRBD1. The sequence came from a boy younger than two who had a stem cell transplant for Wiskott-Aldrich syndrome, so the T cells may come from the graft donor. CDR3 region: CASSLFGQGAETQYF. The CDR3 DNA is TGTGCCAGCAGTTTATTTGGGCAGGGGGCCGAGACCCAGTACTTC.